This T cell receptor (beta chain) was obtained from a study of shared clonotypes between healthy human individuals. This clone appeared once. CD45RO-negative CD8 cells positively selected for CCR7 made up the naive population, which excluded terminally differentiated effector memory CD45RA+ cells. Among the donors, all were Caucasian adults who lived in Nashville, Tennessee. Losses at the gene ends were 6 bases for V and 4 bases for J; bases not matched to a gene: 9. The CDR3 is 14 residues long. Germline V gives CDR1 LNHDA, CDR2 SQIVND (reference sequence). Libraries were prepared by immunoSEQ multiplex PCR; TCRdb keeps only in-frame clonotypes and omits some of them. This sample has approximately 600,000 clones; around 96% occur once, and the top ten carry over 0.09%.

Source material: naive CD8+ T cells sorted from blood. V and J are TRBV19 and TRBJ2-7; 7 nucleotides align to TRBD1. The sequence was obtained from a woman aged 25 to 39 in good health. Here the CDR3 DNA reads TGTGCCAGTAGCGACAGGGCCGTTGGTTACGAGCAGTACTTC. Protein: CASSDRAVGYEQYF.